The 27 T cell receptor beta chains presented below share a single source sample, sequenced in a study of cytomegalovirus exposure and HLA in healthy donors. The PCR contained 60 Vbeta and 13 Jbeta primers. Sequencing was performed with immunoSEQ multiplex PCR; in TCRdb, only in-frame clones are kept and a portion is missing. The sample yields some 160,000 clones, 80% to 85% seen once. Sequencing was done on a sample of PBMCs. These receptors all come from a woman aged 18-35 years in good health and CMV-seronegative.

The V and J genes are TRBV7-8 and TRBJ2-7, with 9 bases lining up with TRBD2. V was clipped by 1 base and J by 6 bases; unmatched bases: 7. The CDR3 contains 15 residues. Germline V gives CDR1 SGHVS, CDR2 FQNEAQ. CDR3 in amino acids: CASSLGRERGAEQYF. DNA for the CDR3: TGTGCCAGCAGCTTAGGACGGGAGCGGGGGGCCGAGCAGTACTTC.

The V and J genes are TRBV5-8 and TRBJ2-7; the D is unclear. Germline CDR1 reads SGHTS; CDR2 reads YDEGEE. This CDR3 contains 12 residues. V was pared by 2 bases and J by 2 bases, with 5 bases between. The CDR3 region has the DNA TGTGCCAGCAGCTTCGCGCCCTACGAGCAGTACTTC. This translates into CASSFAPYEQYF. The complete variable domain, with remaining parts taken from reference TRBV5-8 and TRBJ2-7, reads EAGVTQSPTHLIKTRGQQATLRCSPISGHTSVYWYQQALGLGLQFLLWYDEGEERNRGNFPPRFSGRQFPNYSSELNVNALELEDSALYLCASSFAPYEQYFGPGTRLTVT.

The rearrangement uses TRBV5-1 and TRBJ1-5; the D is unclear. Germline V CDR1 and CDR2: SGHRS, YFSETQ. The CDR3 totals 13 residues. Between the trimmed V and J ends, which lost 0 bases and 3 bases, there was a span of 4 bases. Written as DNA, the CDR3 is TGCGCCAGCAGCTTGGAAGCCAATCAGCCCCAGCATTTT. Translating it yields CASSLEANQPQHF.

This clone has only a few counts. This chain uses TRBV11-3 with TRBJ2-7, with D maybe TRBD2 (5 bases). CDR3 size: 16 residues. The V end lost 2 bases, the J end lost 2 bases, and 16 bases lay between the germline ends. Germline CDR1 reads SGHNT; CDR2 reads YENEEA. The CDR3 loop is CASSLSEWGEPYEQYF. The CDR3 DNA reads as TGTGCCAGCAGCTTATCGGAATGGGGAGAGCCCTACGAGCAGTACTTC.

This clone was seen only a few times. The genes are TRBV6-5 and TRBJ1-1; no clear D. CDR3 length equals 11 residues. Trimming pared 7 bases from V and 8 bases from J, leaving 11 bases between. The germline gives CDR1 MNHEY, CDR2 SVGAGI. CDR3 nucleotide sequence: TGTGCCAGCACCCGGGGAAGGGAAGCTTTCTTT. Translation: CASTRGREAFF.

The chain is built from TRBV7-9 and TRBJ2-5, with 9 bases matching TRBD2. The J segment lost 4 bases and the V segment lost 5 bases, leaving 8 bases of the junction unmatched. The CDR3 has 15 residues. In germline, CDR1 is SEHNR, CDR2 FQNEAQ (reference sequence). The CDR3 DNA follows: TGTGCCAGCAGCACCGGGACTAGCCAGAGAGAGACCCAGTACTTC. This encodes CASSTGTSQRETQYF. The full variable domain, rest sourced from reference TRBV7-9 and TRBJ2-5, is DTGVSQNPRHKITKRGQNVTFRCDPISEHNRLYWYRQTLGQGPEFLTYFQNEAQLEKSRLLSDRFSAERPKGSFSTLEIQRTEQGDSAMYLCASSTGTSQRETQYFGPGTRLLVL.

The V and J genes are TRBV6-6 and TRBJ2-1; 8 nucleotides align to TRBD1. CDR3 length: 14 amino acids. CDR1 MNHNY and CDR2 SVGAGI come from the germline V gene (reference sequence). The ends lost 7 bases at V and 4 bases at J; junction bases unmatched: 6. This chain's CDR3 is CASKAGGEYNEQFF. The CDR3 DNA reads as TGTGCCAGCAAAGCAGGGGGCGAGTACAATGAGCAGTTCTTC.

The rearrangement links TRBV2 to TRBJ2-5, with D possibly being TRBD2 (7 bases). Germline lookup yields CDR1 SNHLY and CDR2 FYNNEI. The CDR3 is made up of 14 amino acids. The ends were cut back, 4 bases at V and 5 bases at J, with 14 bases in the middle. The CDR3 sequence: CASSGGGGYETQYF. CDR3 DNA sequence: TGTGCCAGCAGTGGAGGGGGGGGATATGAGACCCAGTACTTC.

The rearrangement joins TRBV6-5 to TRBJ2-4; 8 nucleotides match TRBD2. The J segment lost 1 base and the V segment lost 7 bases, leaving 6 bases of the junction unmatched. The germline CDR1 and CDR2 sequences are MNHEY and SVGAGI. The CDR3 extends over 15 amino acids. The CDR3 DNA sequence: TGTGCCAGCAAAATACGGGGGGGCGCCAAAAACATTCAGTACTTC. Translation: CASKIRGGAKNIQYF.

V gene TRBV6-1 combines with J gene TRBJ2-7, with TRBD2 as a possible D gene (7 bases). There are 14 residues in the CDR3. Germline V gene sequence: CDR1 MNHNS, CDR2 SASEGT. The V gene lost 10 bases and the J gene lost 3 bases, with 19 bases spanning the gap. The CDR3 loop reads CAISNREGGYEQYF. The CDR3 DNA sequence: TGTGCCATCTCGAACAGGGAGGGTGGCTACGAGCAGTACTTC.

Here the CDR3 reads CASSALAAMYSNQPQHF. The CDR3 DNA reads TGTGCCAGCAGTGCCCTGGCGGCCATGTATAGCAATCAGCCCCAGCATTTT. V is TRBV6-1 and J is TRBJ1-5; D gene ambiguous. This CDR3 has 17 residues. Germline CDR1 MNHNS, CDR2 SASEGT. The ends were cut back, 4 bases at V and 0 bases at J, with 16 bases in the middle.

This rearrangement joins TRBV6-5 to TRBJ1-1, with D possibly TRBD1 on 6 matching bases. Deletions cut 6 bases from V and 4 bases from J, with 15 bases between. Germline lookup yields CDR1 MNHEY and CDR2 SVGAGI. This CDR3 region has 14 residues. The CDR3, as DNA: TGTGCCAGCAGGCAATCCCAAGGGGGCACTGAAGCTTTCTTT. Its translation: CASRQSQGGTEAFF.

This clone was recorded a few times. This chain joins TRBV7-9 and TRBJ2-2; a possible D gene is TRBD2 (5 bases). This CDR3 has 13 amino acids. CDR1 and CDR2 from the germline V gene are SEHNR and FQNEAQ (reference sequence). Trimming shortened V by 2 bases and J by 5 bases, and 6 bases separated the two germline ends. The CDR3 nucleotides read TGTGCCAGCAGCTTAACGGGGACCGGGGAGCTGTTTTTT. Protein sequence: CASSLTGTGELFF.

This clone was detected only once. J is TRBJ1-5 and V is TRBV12-5, with 9 positions matching TRBD1. CDR3 length: 14 residues. The germline V gene encodes CDR1 LGHNT and CDR2 FRNRAP. The ends lost 6 bases at V and 4 bases at J; junction bases unmatched: 4. CDR3 protein: CASGGQGGNQPQHF. In nucleotides, the CDR3 is TGTGCTAGTGGGGGACAGGGTGGGAATCAGCCCCAGCATTTT.

The V and J genes are TRBV7-2 and TRBJ2-2, with D perhaps TRBD1 (5 bases). Germline V gives CDR1 SGHTA, CDR2 FQGNSA. This CDR3 is 16 amino acids long. Trimming removed 7 bases from V and 4 bases from J, with 19 bases in between. CDR3 DNA sequence: TGTGCCAGCACCCTGGTGGGGTGGACATCCACCGGGGAGCTGTTTTTT. The encoded protein is CASTLVGWTSTGELFF.

The chain links TRBV5-1 to TRBJ1-4; TRBD1 is a possible D gene (6 bases). The germline gives CDR1 SGHRS, CDR2 YFSETQ. This CDR3 region has 14 residues. V lost 7 bases and J lost 7, with 17 bases in between. This chain's CDR3 is CASGIGGGREKLFF. The CDR3, as DNA: TGCGCCAGCGGCATTGGGGGGGGGCGTGAAAAACTGTTTTTT.

A remark on this clone: Other DNA sequences within the sample encode an identical CDR3. The rearrangement links TRBV29-1 to TRBJ2-7; 8 positions agree with TRBD1. Trimming removed 7 bases from V and 7 bases from J; junction bases left unmatched: 9. The CDR3 has 12 residues. Germline values: CDR1 SQVTM, CDR2 ANQGSEA. CDR3 in amino acids: CSAGQAEYEQYF. The CDR3 DNA reads TGCAGCGCGGGACAGGCGGAGTATGAGCAGTACTTC.

The chain has TRBV28 and TRBJ2-6; 14 positions agree with TRBD2. V lost 6 bases, J lost 4 bases, and 17 bases stayed unmatched. CDR1 is MDHEN, CDR2 SYDVKM, per germline. CDR3 length equals 21 residues. The CDR3 sequence is CASRIPTSGGASIPGANVLTF. DNA of the CDR3: TGTGCCAGCAGAATACCGACTAGCGGGGGGGCTTCCATACCCGGGGCCAACGTCCTGACTTTC.

This sequence joins TRBV7-2 and TRBJ1-5; D is ambiguous. There are 16 residues in the CDR3. V shed 1 base and J shed 6 bases, with 16 bases lying between them. CDR1 SGHTA and CDR2 FQGNSA come from the germline V gene. The CDR3 reads CASSLVSRGNSQPQHF. Here the CDR3 DNA reads TGTGCCAGCAGCTTAGTTTCAAGAGGGAACAGTCAGCCCCAGCATTTT. Using reference TRBV7-2 and TRBJ1-5 for the parts outside the CDR3, the full variable domain is GAGVSQSPSNKVTEKGKDVELRCDPISGHTALYWYRQSLGQGLEFLIYFQGNSAPDKSGLPSDRFSAERTGGSVSTLTIQRTQQEDSAVYLCASSLVSRGNSQPQHFGDGTRLSIL.

The chain employs TRBV11-2 and TRBJ2-7; the D gene is possibly TRBD1 (5 bases). With 1 base removed from V and 3 bases from J, the gap between germline ends came to 13 bases. The CDR3 consists of 15 residues. Germline V gene data show CDR1 as SGHAT and CDR2 as FQNNGV. Here the CDR3 reads CASSLGPGLLYEQYF. CDR3 coding DNA: TGTGCCAGCAGCTTAGGACCAGGGCTCCTCTACGAGCAGTACTTC.

This clone occurred a few times. The V call is TRBV5-1, the J call TRBJ1-1, with D maybe TRBD1 (6 bases). V lost 6 bases, J lost 1 base, and 10 bases lay in between. Germline CDR1 SGHRS, CDR2 YFSETQ. The CDR3 is 13 amino acids. The CDR3 is CASTGGWNTEAFF. In DNA, the CDR3 is TGCGCCAGCACTGGGGGCTGGAACACTGAAGCTTTCTTT. Looking up the rest from reference TRBV5-1 and TRBJ1-1 gives the full variable domain: KAGVTQTPRYLIKTRGQQVTLSCSPISGHRSVSWYQQTPGQGLQFLFEYFSETQRNKGNFPGRFSGRQFSNSRSEMNVSTLELGDSALYLCASTGGWNTEAFFGQGTRLTVV.

The chain is built from TRBV7-2 and TRBJ1-5; 10 nucleotides align to TRBD1. The CDR3 contains 18 residues. Germline assignment: CDR1 SGHTA and CDR2 FQGNSA. V was pared by 5 bases and J by 2 bases, with 12 bases of the junction left unmatched. This chain's CDR3 is CASSQDRGAIYGNQPQHF. The CDR3 DNA follows: TGTGCCAGCAGCCAGGACAGGGGGGCCATATATGGCAATCAGCCCCAGCATTTT.

The chain employs TRBV5-1 and TRBJ1-1; the D gene is possibly TRBD1 (5 bases). This CDR3 is built from 15 residues. Trimming stripped 0 bases from V and 1 base from J, with 10 bases between. The germline V gene has CDR1 SGHRS and CDR2 YFSETQ. CDR3 loop: CASSLAGRANTEAFF. The CDR3 DNA reads as TGCGCCAGCAGCTTGGCGGGCAGGGCGAACACTGAAGCTTTCTTT.

This clone was seen just once. V and J are TRBV6-6 and TRBJ1-1; tentative D call: TRBD1 (6 bases). Trimming removed 7 bases at V and 5 bases at J, with 11 bases between. Germline V gives CDR1 MNHNY, CDR2 SVGAGI (reference sequence). This CDR3 comprises 12 residues. The CDR3 spells CASITTGTEAFF. The CDR3 nucleotides are TGTGCCAGCATCACAACAGGGACTGAAGCTTTCTTT.

The chain recombines TRBV9 with TRBJ1-1; 7 nucleotides agree with TRBD1. With V trimmed by 0 bases and J by 6 bases, 5 bases remained unmatched. Per germline, CDR1 SGDLS and CDR2 YYNGEE. The CDR3 runs 14 residues. CDR3 sequence (DNA): TGTGCCAGCAGCGTAGAGGGGGCGCTGGCTGAAGCTTTCTTT. This sequence encodes CASSVEGALAEAFF.

This chain uses TRBV18 with TRBJ1-2; no definite D call. Trimming shortened V by 3 bases and J by 1 base, and 12 bases separated the two germline ends. This CDR3 region has 15 residues. CDR1 KGHSH and CDR2 LQKENI come from the germline V gene. The DNA of the CDR3 is TGTGCCAGCTCACCGGCCCGTTTAAATAACTATGGCTACACCTTC. Translated, it gives CASSPARLNNYGYTF.

This clone has more than one count but fewer than ten. V gene TRBV28 combines with J gene TRBJ1-3, with D unclear. The V end was cut by 5 bases, the J end by 0 bases, with 8 bases between. Germline CDR1 reads MDHEN; CDR2 reads SYDVKM. This CDR3 is built from 14 residues. The DNA of the CDR3 is TGTGCCAGCAGTATCCGGTCCTCTGGAAACACCATATATTTT. Protein product: CASSIRSSGNTIYF.